This T cell receptor (beta chain) appears in the sequencing data of a study of shared clonotypes between healthy human individuals. Study observations and caveats: Researchers found naive subsets generally carried larger estimated richness than memory subsets.

This clone has a single count. Its antigen is unidentified. The table came from immunoSEQ multiplex PCR; TCRdb's copy has only in-frame clones and leaves some out. The sample yields approximately 400,000 clones, approximately 97% seen once. Sequencing was performed on memory CD8+ T cells sorted from blood. Subset here: CD45RO+ cells pooled with CCR7-negative TemRA cells. This sequence originates from a man in his thirties or forties in good health.

The CDR3 nucleotides read TGCGCCAGCAGTCAGAAACGAACTAAAACCTACGAGCAGTACTTC. This sequence encodes CASSQKRTKTYEQYF. This chain links TRBV23-1 with TRBJ2-7, with D unclear. TRBV23-1 is an open reading frame whose function is uncertain. The V end was cut by 3 bases, the J end by 2 bases, with 14 bases between. This CDR3 comprises 15 residues.